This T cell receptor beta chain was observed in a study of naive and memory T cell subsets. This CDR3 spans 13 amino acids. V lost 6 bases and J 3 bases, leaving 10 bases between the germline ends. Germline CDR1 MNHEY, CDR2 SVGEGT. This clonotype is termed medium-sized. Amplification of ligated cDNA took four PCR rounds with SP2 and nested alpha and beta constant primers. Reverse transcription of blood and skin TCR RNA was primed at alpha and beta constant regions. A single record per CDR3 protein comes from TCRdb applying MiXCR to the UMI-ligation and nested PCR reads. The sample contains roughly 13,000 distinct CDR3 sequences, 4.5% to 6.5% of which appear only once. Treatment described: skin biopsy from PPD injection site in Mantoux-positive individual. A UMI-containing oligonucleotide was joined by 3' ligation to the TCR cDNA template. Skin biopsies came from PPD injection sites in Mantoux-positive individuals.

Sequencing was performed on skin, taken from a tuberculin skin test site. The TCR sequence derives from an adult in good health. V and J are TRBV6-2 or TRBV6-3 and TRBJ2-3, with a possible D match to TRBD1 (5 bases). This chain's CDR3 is CASSLRETDTQYF. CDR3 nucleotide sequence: TGTGCCAGCAGCCTCAGGGAAACAGATACGCAGTATTTT.